This T cell receptor beta chain appears in the sequencing data of a study of blood T cell repertoires in COVID-19. This CDR3 contains 14 residues. V lost 4 bases to trimming and J lost 11 bases; unmatched junction nucleotides: 9. CDR1 and CDR2 (germline): SGHDT, YYEEEE. The table came from immunoSEQ multiplex PCR; TCRdb's copy has only in-frame clones and leaves some out. The sample has about 72,000 clones, roughly 80% seen once. This clone was seen more than once but under ten times. This rearrangement joins TRBV5-6 to TRBJ1-6, with 7 bases that match TRBD1. Source material: peripheral blood. The sequence came from an elderly woman with acute or convalescent COVID-19. The CDR3 loop reads CASSTGQTMPPLHF. The CDR3 DNA reads TGTGCCAGCAGCACGGGACAGACGATGCCACCCCTCCACTTT.